The 13 T cell receptor beta chains below were found in one sample sequenced in a study of Graves' ophthalmopathy and Graves' hyperthyroidism. RNA served as the template for amplifying TCR beta CDR3 regions. First-round RT-PCR used HTBI primers; second-round multiplex PCR followed. TCRdb recomputed calls from the multiplex PCR reads with MiXCR, one row per CDR3 protein. Of 300,000 to 400,000 distinct CDR3 sequences in the sample, about a sixth were seen once. Sequencing input: peripheral blood. Every receptor here comes from an adult man with Graves' ophthalmopathy.

This clonotype was found many times. The CDR3 spells CASTSVYEQYF. DNA for the CDR3: TGTGCCAGCACGAGTGTCTACGAGCAGTACTTC. The chain carries TRBV25-1 and TRBJ2-7, with D unresolved. V lost 7 bases and J lost 3, with 7 bases in between. The germline V gene has CDR1 MGHDK and CDR2 SYGVNS. This CDR3 has 11 amino acids.

This clonotype was detected many times. This chain's CDR3 is CASTRGSNTEAFF. The CDR3 DNA reads TGTGCCAGCACAAGGGGATCGAACACTGAAGCTTTCTTT. The chain carries TRBV27 and TRBJ1-1, with a weak D call TRBD1 (5 bases). This CDR3 is built from 13 residues. Germline loops: CDR1 MNHEY, CDR2 SMNVEV (reference sequence). Trimming took off 7 bases at V and 1 base at J, with 10 bases between the two ends.

This clonotype has a count of ten or more. The chain joins TRBV6-1 to TRBJ2-7; weak D call: TRBD1 (5 bases). Germline values: CDR1 MNHNS, CDR2 SASEGT. V was cut by 7 bases and J by 6 bases, with 19 bases left in between. The CDR3 runs to 14 residues. This chain's CDR3 is CASKSQGISGEQYF. For the CDR3, the DNA is TGTGCCAGCAAGTCTCAGGGAATATCGGGCGAGCAGTACTTC.

This clonotype was observed at least ten times. V is TRBV29-1 and J is TRBJ2-7; no definite D call. CDR3 length: 11 amino acids. V was trimmed by 5 bases and J by 5 bases, leaving 10 bases between them. In germline, CDR1 is SQVTM, CDR2 ANQGSEA. CDR3 coding DNA: TGCAGCGTTCAAGTCCTGAACGAGCAGTACTTC. This encodes CSVQVLNEQYF.

The chain carries TRBV12-3 or TRBV12-4 and TRBJ1-1; D is unresolved. With 10 bases removed from V and 4 bases from J, the gap between germline ends came to 16 bases. The CDR3 spans 13 residues. The CDR3 nucleotides are TGTGCCACCTCAAAGCGCCCCGGCACTGAAGCTTTCTTT. Translation: CATSKRPGTEAFF.

In this sample, this clonotype turned up many times. This chain's CDR3 is CASTTTTGATGYTF. The CDR3 coding sequence is TGTGCCAGCACTACGACGACAGGGGCTACTGGCTACACCTTC. The chain has TRBV28 and TRBJ1-2; TRBD1 aligns across 8 bases. The germline gives CDR1 MDHEN, CDR2 SYDVKM. CDR3 size: 14 residues. The junction had 11 bases not matched to a gene; V was cut back by 7 bases and J by 7 bases.

The sample holds many counts of this clonotype. Germline is not matched at one junction end, which may reflect a read error. The gene calls are TRBV24-1 and TRBJ1-2; D call uncertain. The CDR3 contains 11 residues. Germline lookup yields CDR1 KGHDR and CDR2 SFDVKD. CDR3 sequence reads: CATSDVYGYAF. In DNA form, the CDR3 reads TGTGCCACCAGTGACGTCTATGGCTACGCCTTC.

The sample holds many counts of this clonotype. The chain has TRBV6-1 and TRBJ1-5; D perhaps matches TRBD1 (5 bases). V was trimmed by 7 bases and J by 5 bases, leaving 12 bases between them. Germline V CDR1 and CDR2: MNHNS, SASEGT. This CDR3 has 13 amino acids. This CDR3 is CASTVGLHQPQHF. The CDR3 nucleotides read TGTGCCAGCACCGTGGGACTCCATCAGCCCCAGCATTTT.

This clonotype was seen many times. This chain connects TRBV7-3 to TRBJ2-5, with D perhaps TRBD1 (5 bases). Germline lookup yields CDR1 SGHTA and CDR2 FQGTGA. CDR3 length equals 15 residues. Trimming stripped 0 bases from V and 5 bases from J, with 13 bases between. CDR3 bases: TGTGCCAGCAGCTTAACTTCAGGGTCTCGGGAGACCCAGTACTTC. This encodes CASSLTSGSRETQYF. The full variable domain, in which reference TRBV7-3 and TRBJ2-5 provide the parts outside the CDR3, is GAGVSQTPSNKVTEKGKYVELRCDPISGHTALYWYRQSLGQGPEFLIYFQGTGAADDSGLPNDRFFAVRPEGSVSTLKIQRTERGDSAVYLCASSLTSGSRETQYFGPGTRLLVL.

This clonotype came up once. This chain links TRBV28 with TRBJ2-7; the match to TRBD1 covers 8 bases. Trimming cost V 7 bases and J 0 bases; bases outside gene matches: 8. Germline assignment: CDR1 MDHEN and CDR2 SYDVKM. The CDR3 runs 15 residues. CDR3 loop: CASKPRTGSSYEQYF. As DNA, the CDR3 is TGTGCCAGCAAACCTCGGACAGGGAGCTCCTACGAGCAGTACTTC.

Concerning this clonotype: At one end, the junction sequence differs from germline, possibly due to a read error. The chain combines TRBV20-1 with TRBJ1-1, with D possibly matching TRBD1 (6 bases). This CDR3 spans 13 amino acids. Germline lookup yields CDR1 DFQATT and CDR2 SNEGSKA (reference sequence). The CDR3 coding sequence is TGCAGTGTTCAAGGGTGGTGGGACACTGAAGCCTTCTTT. It encodes CSVQGWWDTEAFF.

This clonotype was seen many times. The V and J genes are TRBV2 and TRBJ1-2; no clear D. The CDR3 totals 13 residues. The germline CDR1 and CDR2 sequences are SNHLY and FYNNEI. Trimming took off 6 bases at V and 4 bases at J, with 12 bases between the two ends. The CDR3 loop reads CASREWPRYGYTF. The CDR3 DNA sequence: TGTGCCAGCAGAGAATGGCCCCGCTATGGCTACACCTTC.

The CDR3 protein is CASRLLGQEAFF. As DNA, the CDR3 is TGCGCCAGCAGACTTCTGGGACAGGAAGCTTTCTTT. V and J are TRBV5-1 and TRBJ1-1; 7 nucleotides match TRBD1. Germline V gene data show CDR1 as SGHRS and CDR2 as YFSETQ. V lost 5 bases, J lost 8 bases, and 6 bases stayed unmatched. This CDR3 contains 12 residues.